The present T cell receptor beta chain was sequenced within a study of siplizumab effects on memory and regulatory T cells. Produced via immunoSEQ multiplex PCR; TCRdb's table is partial and in-frame only. The sample holds some 100,000 clones, around 92% seen once. The material sequenced was CD4+ T cells sorted from blood. The source is a human donor in good health.

The CDR3 protein is CAISPRGGINNEQFF. The CDR3 coding sequence is TGTGCCATCAGCCCCAGGGGGGGGATCAACAATGAGCAGTTCTTC. This sequence joins TRBV10-3 and TRBJ2-1, with D perhaps matching TRBD1 or TRBD2 (7 bases each). Trimming cost V 6 bases and J 5 bases, with 17 bases left between them. Germline V lookup: CDR1 ENHRY, CDR2 SYGVKD. This CDR3 comprises 15 residues.